This T cell receptor beta chain was sequenced during a study of T cells after posttransplantation cyclophosphamide. Study findings and constraints: Later blood repertoires were often dominated by clones from the donor CD8+ memory compartment. Blood and skin or GI T cell repertoires showed limited TRB overlap. TRB clonality was highly associated with recipient CMV seropositivity and reactivation.

This clone was seen only a few times. The antigen is unknown. The V segment lost 6 bases and the J segment 7 bases; nucleotides outside the gene matches: 5. CDR3 size: 13 residues. CDR1 LNHNV and CDR2 YYDKDF come from the germline V gene (reference sequence). This table comes from immunoSEQ multiplex PCR, and its TCRdb copy is limited to in-frame clones, with some not included. The table lists 15,000 to 18,000 clones, roughly 83% of them singletons. Controls had myeloablative marrow grafts with methotrexate and calcineurin inhibitor, sampled at 1 year. This specimen consisted of PBMCs, obtained roughly 57 weeks after allogeneic stem cell transplant with calcineurin inhibitor and methotrexate. This receptor was obtained from a male patient in his late teens or twenties who received an allogeneic stem cell transplant from a related donor, was CMV-positive, and had no GVHD. Some T cells could come from the graft donor. This rearrangement joins TRBV15 to TRBJ1-4, with 7 bases fitting TRBD1. The CDR3 nucleotides read TGTGCCACCAGACGCCCAGGGGGTGAAAAACTGTTTTTT. Amino acid sequence: CATRRPGGEKLFF.